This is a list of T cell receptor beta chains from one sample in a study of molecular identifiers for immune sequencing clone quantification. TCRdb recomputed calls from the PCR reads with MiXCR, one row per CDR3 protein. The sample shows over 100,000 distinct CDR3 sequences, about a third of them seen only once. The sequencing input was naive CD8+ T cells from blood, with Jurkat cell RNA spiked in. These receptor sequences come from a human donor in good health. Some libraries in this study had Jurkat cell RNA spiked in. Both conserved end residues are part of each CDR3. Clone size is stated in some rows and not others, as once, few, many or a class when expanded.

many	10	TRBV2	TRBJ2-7	CASRGPPVYF
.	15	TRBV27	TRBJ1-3	CASSLDASSGNSIYF
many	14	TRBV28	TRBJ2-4	CASASGVAKNIQYF
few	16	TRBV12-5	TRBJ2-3	CASGLSLAGNTDTQYF
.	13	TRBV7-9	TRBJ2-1	CASIPAGDNEQFF
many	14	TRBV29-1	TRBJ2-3	CSVGRAASTDTQYF
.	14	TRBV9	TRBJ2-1	CASSVHRGAGEQFF
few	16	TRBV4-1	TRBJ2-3	CASSQELAASTDTQYF
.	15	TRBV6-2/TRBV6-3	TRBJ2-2	CASSYAGRATGELFF
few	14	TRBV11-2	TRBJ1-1	CASSFWDGDTEAFF
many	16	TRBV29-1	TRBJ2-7	CSVEPGTSGTGYEQYF
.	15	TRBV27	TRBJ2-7	CASSPLAGVSHEQYF
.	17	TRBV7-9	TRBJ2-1	CASSPPGKGDKSGGQFF
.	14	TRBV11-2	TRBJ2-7	CAISLGGVTYEQYF
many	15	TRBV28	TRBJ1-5	CASSLRQGGNQPQHF
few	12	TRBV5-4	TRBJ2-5	CASRTDSAKEYF
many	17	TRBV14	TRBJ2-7	CASSQDFRGTSGLEQYF
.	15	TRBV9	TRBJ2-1	CASSVDGSEYNEQFF
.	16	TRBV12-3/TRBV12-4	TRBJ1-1	CASTKTGRHFSSEAFF
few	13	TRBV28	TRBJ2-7	CASSLNYSYEQYF
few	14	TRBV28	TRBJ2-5	CASSYEGWGETQYF
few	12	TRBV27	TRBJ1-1	CASSDMNTEAFF
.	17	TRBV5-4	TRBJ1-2	CASRTIPGIGIDYGYTF
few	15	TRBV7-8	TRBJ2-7	CASSLPSGSSYEQYF
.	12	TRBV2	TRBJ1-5	CASQGVNQPRHF
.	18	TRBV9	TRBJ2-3	CASSVSLQGLGFADTLYF
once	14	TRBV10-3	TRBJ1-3	CAIDSPGRSNAIYF
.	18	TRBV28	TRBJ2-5	CASSSPQREGTYRETQYF
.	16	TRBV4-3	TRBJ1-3	CASSQDKYSSGNTIYF
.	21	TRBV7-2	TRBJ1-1	CASSPIEARLRQASMNTEAFF